These 9 T cell receptor beta chains were sequenced from one sample in a study of blood T cell repertoires in COVID-19. Libraries were prepared by immunoSEQ multiplex PCR; TCRdb keeps only in-frame clonotypes and omits some of them. The sample shows about 38,000 clones, 87% of them seen only once. Material for sequencing was peripheral blood. All receptors come from a man aged 45-65 years with active or convalescent COVID-19.

The genes are TRBV7-3 and TRBJ2-3; tentative D call: TRBD2 (5 bases). V was trimmed by 5 bases and J by 2 bases, leaving 11 bases between them. Looked up from germline, CDR1 is SGHTA and CDR2 is FQGTGA. CDR3 length: 14 residues. The CDR3: CASSPTSHTDTQYF. The CDR3 nucleotides are TGTGCCAGCAGCCCTACTAGTCACACAGATACGCAGTATTTT. Variable domain in full (rest from reference TRBV7-3 and TRBJ2-3): GAGVSQTPSNKVTEKGKYVELRCDPISGHTALYWYRQSLGQGPEFLIYFQGTGAADDSGLPNDRFFAVRPEGSVSTLKIQRTERGDSAVYLCASSPTSHTDTQYFGPGTRLTVL.

The genes are TRBV11-2 and TRBJ1-1; tentative D call: TRBD1 (5 bases). Per germline, CDR1 SGHAT and CDR2 FQNNGV. Deletions cut 0 bases from V and 7 bases from J, with 15 bases between. The CDR3 is made up of 15 amino acids. The DNA of the CDR3 is TGTGCCAGCAGCTTAGATCTGGGGCTACAGGTTGAAGCTTTCTTT. This gives the protein CASSLDLGLQVEAFF.

The CDR3 spells CASSPVQGSDQPQHF. The DNA of the CDR3 is TGTGCCAGCTCACCGGTACAGGGGTCAGATCAGCCCCAGCATTTT. This sequence joins TRBV18 and TRBJ1-5, with TRBD1 matching over 7 bases. The V and J ends lost 3 bases and 5 bases, in that order; junction bases with no gene match: 7. Germline loops: CDR1 KGHSH, CDR2 LQKENI. This CDR3 is built from 15 residues. The complete variable domain, with remaining parts taken from reference TRBV18 and TRBJ1-5, reads NAGVMQNPRHLVRRRGQEARLRCSPMKGHSHVYWYRQLPEEGLKFMVYLQKENIIDESGMPKERFSAEFPKEGPSILRIQQVVRGDSAAYFCASSPVQGSDQPQHFGDGTRLSIL.

The chain is built from TRBV7-9 and TRBJ2-1, with 10 bases aligning to TRBD2. CDR3 length: 15 amino acids. CDR1 is SEHNR and CDR2 is FQNEAQ in the germline V gene (reference sequence). V gave up 1 base and J gave up 4 bases; unmatched junction bases: 1. CDR3 residues: CASSLGTSGYNEQFF. Written as DNA, the CDR3 is TGTGCCAGCAGCTTAGGGACTAGCGGATACAATGAGCAGTTCTTC.

The rearrangement joins TRBV4-1 to TRBJ2-1; tentatively, D is TRBD1 (5 bases). This CDR3 has 17 amino acids. Germline values: CDR1 MGHRA, CDR2 YSYEKL. Trimming took off 4 bases at V and 0 bases at J, with 16 bases between the two ends. CDR3 sequence (DNA): TGCGCCAGCAGCCCCTCTCCAGGGTTGAGCTCCTACAATGAGCAGTTCTTC. Translating it yields CASSPSPGLSSYNEQFF.

This chain connects TRBV11-2 to TRBJ1-2; 7 nucleotides agree with TRBD1. The V gene's germline CDR1 is SGHAT and CDR2 FQNNGV. V gave up 4 bases and J gave up 4 bases; unmatched junction bases: 3. The CDR3 covers 13 residues. Here the CDR3 DNA reads TGTGCCAGCAGCTCCGACAGGGTCTATGGCTACACCTTC. The encoded protein is CASSSDRVYGYTF.

The chain is built from TRBV9 and TRBJ2-2; 8 nucleotides line up with TRBD1. Germline V CDR1 and CDR2: SGDLS, YYNGEE. The CDR3 loop spans 17 amino acids. V lost 0 bases to trimming and J lost 6 bases; unmatched junction nucleotides: 10. The CDR3 protein is CASSVGGGQELAGELFF. The CDR3 DNA reads TGTGCCAGCAGCGTAGGAGGGGGACAGGAATTGGCCGGGGAGCTGTTTTTT.

This chain uses TRBV3-1 (or the pseudogene TRBV3-2) with TRBJ2-3, with 13 bases matching TRBD2. The germline gives CDR1 LGHDT, CDR2 YNNKEL (reference sequence). The CDR3 extends over 16 amino acids. The trim removed 6 bases at V and 2 bases at J, leaving 5 bases unmatched. CDR3 sequence reads: CASSRTSGRDTDTQYF. Here the CDR3 DNA reads TGTGCCAGCAGTCGGACTAGCGGGAGAGACACAGATACGCAGTATTTT.

The rearrangement uses TRBV7-9 and TRBJ1-1; 7 nucleotides match TRBD1. The CDR3 length is 14 residues. Trimming at V came to 6 bases and at J to 1 base, leaving 5 bases not matched to a gene. Germline CDR1 SEHNR, CDR2 FQNEAQ (reference sequence). CDR3 loop: CASSPQGGNTEAFF. The CDR3 bases are TGTGCCAGCAGTCCCCAGGGGGGGAACACTGAAGCTTTCTTT.